Below, 30 T cell receptor beta chains from the same sample are listed, as sequenced in a study of shared clonotypes between healthy human individuals. The table came from immunoSEQ multiplex PCR; TCRdb's copy has only in-frame clones and leaves some out. The sample holds around 510,000 clones, roughly four fifths seen once. The sequenced material came from PBMCs. All receptors come from a middle-aged woman in good health. Some clones in this sample may be carry-over from other donors' samples.

The chain recombines TRBV7-9 with TRBJ2-3; 14 bases fit TRBD2. J was trimmed by 6 bases and V by 4 bases; bases with no gene match: 3. CDR1 and CDR2 from the germline V gene are SEHNR and FQNEAQ (reference sequence). The CDR3 runs to 15 residues. The chain's CDR3 is CASSSTSGRADTQYF. The CDR3 bases are TGTGCCAGCAGCTCGACTAGCGGGAGGGCCGATACGCAGTATTTT.

This clone was detected only a few times. The chain carries TRBV5-1 and TRBJ2-2; 11 bases agree with TRBD2. Germline V gene sequence: CDR1 SGHRS, CDR2 YFSETQ. The CDR3 is 17 amino acids. V was pared by 2 bases and J by 0 bases, with 3 bases of the junction left unmatched. The CDR3: CASSFIAGGANTGELFF. The CDR3 DNA sequence: TGCGCCAGCAGCTTCATAGCGGGAGGGGCGAACACCGGGGAGCTGTTTTTT.

This clone occurred once. The chain recombines TRBV11-2 with TRBJ2-5; 9 bases agree with TRBD2. The CDR3 has 15 residues. CDR1 SGHAT and CDR2 FQNNGV come from the germline V gene. The V and J ends lost 1 base and 5 bases, in that order; junction bases with no gene match: 5. CDR3 residues: CASSLGSGRMETQYF. For the CDR3, the DNA is TGTGCCAGCAGCTTAGGTAGCGGGAGAATGGAGACCCAGTACTTC.

This sequence joins TRBV5-4 and TRBJ2-3; D is unclear. The CDR3 loop spans 13 amino acids. Germline-derived CDR1 and CDR2 are SGHNT and YYREEE (reference sequence). Deletions cut 5 bases from V and 0 bases from J, with 7 bases between. CDR3 coding DNA: TGTGCCAGCAGACTCAAAAGCACAGATACGCAGTATTTT. It codes for CASRLKSTDTQYF. Full variable domain (missing parts from reference TRBV5-4 and TRBJ2-3): ETGVTQSPTHLIKTRGQQVTLRCSSQSGHNTVSWYQQALGQGPQFIFQYYREEENGRGNFPPRFSGLQFPNYSSELNVNALELDDSALYLCASRLKSTDTQYFGPGTRLTVL.

The gene calls are TRBV19 and TRBJ1-5; possible D gene TRBD1, 6 bases. Trimming removed 11 bases at V and 7 bases at J, with 18 bases between. Looked up from germline, CDR1 is LNHDA and CDR2 is SQIVND (reference sequence). The CDR3 runs 13 residues. The CDR3 reads CAAVGGFGQPQHF. CDR3 DNA sequence: TGTGCCGCTGTGGGGGGCTTTGGACAGCCCCAGCATTTT.

This chain links TRBV2 with TRBJ1-1, with D maybe TRBD1 (5 bases). The CDR3 is made up of 13 amino acids. Germline V gene sequence: CDR1 SNHLY, CDR2 FYNNEI. V lost 6 bases to trimming and J lost 1 base, with 9 bases between them. The CDR3 DNA follows: TGTGCCAGCAGCAGGGACTCGAACACTGAAGCTTTCTTT. Protein product: CASSRDSNTEAFF.

The V gene is TRBV28, the J gene TRBJ2-1; 12 bases agree with TRBD2. After removal of 10 bases from V and 13 bases from J, the junction contained 14 bases not matched to a gene. CDR3 length equals 14 residues. Per the germline V gene, CDR1 is MDHEN and CDR2 is SYDVKM. CDR3 DNA sequence: TGTGCCACCAAGACTAGCGGGAGCCTCAGGGAACAGTTCTTC. Its protein is CATKTSGSLREQFF.

This sequence joins TRBV30 and TRBJ2-7, with a weak D call TRBD2 (5 bases). Germline CDR1 reads GTSNPN; CDR2 reads SVGIG (reference sequence). V lost 8 bases, J lost 7 bases, and 21 bases lay in between. The CDR3 runs to 13 residues. The CDR3 nucleotides are TGTGCCCCAATGGGAGATTCTAGGAGAGAGCAGTACTTC. Amino acids: CAPMGDSRREQYF.

DNA of the CDR3: TGCGCCAGCACCCCTGGGGGATCCTACGAGCAGTACTTC. Translated: CASTPGGSYEQYF. This chain joins TRBV5-1 and TRBJ2-7; perhaps D is TRBD1 or TRBD2 (5 bases each). The CDR3 loop spans 13 amino acids. CDR1 and CDR2 from the germline V gene are SGHRS and YFSETQ. V was trimmed by 6 bases and J by 1 base, leaving 11 bases between them.

This chain connects TRBV19 to TRBJ1-4, with D possibly matching TRBD1 (5 bases). V dropped 7 bases and J dropped 7 bases, with 16 bases sitting between them. There are 14 residues in the CDR3. Germline V gene data show CDR1 as LNHDA and CDR2 as SQIVND (reference sequence). CDR3 region: CASTTGTRGEKLFF. The CDR3 bases are TGTGCCAGTACCACCGGGACCCGAGGTGAAAAACTGTTTTTT. Using reference TRBV19 and TRBJ1-4 for the parts outside the CDR3, the full variable domain is DGGITQSPKYLFRKEGQNVTLSCEQNLNHDAMYWYRQDPGQGLRLIYYSQIVNDFQKGDIAEGYSVSREKKESFPLTVTSAQKNPTAFYLCASTTGTRGEKLFFGSGTQLSVL.

This sequence joins TRBV19 and TRBJ2-7; a weak D match, TRBD2 (6 bases). The CDR3 contains 15 residues. V dropped 3 bases and J dropped 2 bases, with 14 bases sitting between them. CDR1 and CDR2 (germline): LNHDA, SQIVND (reference sequence). In nucleotides, the CDR3 is TGTGCCAGTAGTATTGCGGGATACCTTACCTACGAGCAGTACTTC. Translation: CASSIAGYLTYEQYF.

This clone has at least ten counts. The chain is built from TRBV27 and TRBJ1-1, with 10 bases matching TRBD1. This CDR3 comprises 14 residues. Germline CDR1 is MNHEY and CDR2 is SMNVEV (reference sequence). The J segment lost 4 bases and the V segment lost 1 base, leaving 0 bases of the junction unmatched. The CDR3 sequence is CASSLWTGGTEAFF. The DNA for the CDR3 is TGTGCCAGCAGTTTATGGACAGGGGGCACTGAAGCTTTCTTT.

The chain carries TRBV29-1 and TRBJ1-2; TRBD1 might be the D (6 bases). The germline gives CDR1 SQVTM, CDR2 ANQGSEA. Trimming removed 4 bases from V and 8 bases from J, with 11 bases in between. The CDR3 is made up of 11 amino acids. CDR3 amino acids: CSVAGVSGYTF. CDR3 nucleotides: TGCAGCGTTGCAGGGGTCTCGGGCTACACCTTC.

The rearrangement links TRBV7-3 to TRBJ2-2, with 15 bases aligning to TRBD2. Unmatched junction bases numbered 10, after V lost 1 base and J lost 4 bases. Germline V gene sequence: CDR1 SGHTA, CDR2 FQGTGA. This CDR3 has 20 amino acids. The CDR3 DNA sequence: TGTGCCAGCAGCTTAAAGGGGTGGGGACTAGCGGGAGGAACCACCGGGGAGCTGTTTTTT. Translation: CASSLKGWGLAGGTTGELFF.

This clone is a singleton in its sample. V is TRBV28 and J is TRBJ1-1, with 8 bases fitting TRBD1. Trimming cost V 6 bases and J 0 bases; bases outside gene matches: 15. Germline lookup yields CDR1 MDHEN and CDR2 SYDVKM. CDR3 size: 18 residues. In DNA, the CDR3 is TGTGCCAGCAGCGAAGTCGGTGGCAGGGGGCTGATGAACACTGAAGCTTTCTTT. It codes for CASSEVGGRGLMNTEAFF.

The rearrangement links TRBV10-2 to TRBJ2-1, with 8 bases that match TRBD1. V dropped 8 bases and J dropped 0; count of bases not matched to a gene: 6. Germline-derived CDR1 and CDR2 are WSHSY and SAAADI. The CDR3 is 15 amino acids. The CDR3 is CASGLDRDSYNEQFF. The CDR3 DNA sequence: TGCGCCAGCGGGTTGGACAGGGACTCCTACAATGAGCAGTTCTTC.

The rearrangement links TRBV19 to TRBJ1-5; perhaps TRBD1 as D (5 bases). CDR1 LNHDA and CDR2 SQIVND come from the germline V gene (reference sequence). V shed 6 bases and J shed 9 bases, with 12 bases lying between them. The CDR3 runs 12 residues. The chain's CDR3 is CASRTVLGPQHF. In DNA form, the CDR3 reads TGTGCCAGTAGGACAGTCCTCGGGCCCCAGCATTTT.

This clone was found once. This chain links TRBV27 with TRBJ1-5; D is unresolved. CDR3 size: 13 residues. CDR1 MNHEY and CDR2 SMNVEV come from the germline V gene (reference sequence). V was cut by 5 bases and J by 0 bases, with 5 bases left in between. CDR3 residues: CASSQSSNQPQHF. In DNA, the CDR3 is TGTGCCAGCAGTCAGAGTAGCAATCAGCCCCAGCATTTT.

This sequence joins TRBV7-8 and TRBJ1-5; D gene unclear. V gave up 1 base and J gave up 0 bases, with 13 bases separating them. This CDR3 region has 17 residues. CDR1 and CDR2 from the germline V gene are SGHVS and FQNEAQ. CDR3 nucleotide sequence: TGTGCCAGCAGCTTAGGGTCGAATTGGGGTAGCAATCAGCCCCAGCATTTT. It specifies CASSLGSNWGSNQPQHF.

This clone was counted only a few times. This chain joins TRBV25-1 and TRBJ1-3, with D perhaps TRBD1 (5 bases). Between the trimmed V and J ends, which lost 6 bases and 0 bases, there was a span of 18 bases. CDR1 is MGHDK and CDR2 is SYGVNS in the germline V gene. This CDR3 has 17 residues. The CDR3 region has the DNA TGTGCCAGCAGCGATCCATCAGCAGGGAGCTCTGGAAACACCATATATTTT. Amino acids: CASSDPSAGSSGNTIYF.

The gene calls are TRBV6-6 and TRBJ2-5; 8 bases are a match to TRBD2. Germline CDR1 is MNHNY and CDR2 is SVGAGI (reference sequence). V was pared by 8 bases and J by 4 bases, with 9 bases of the junction left unmatched. There are 14 residues in the CDR3. In nucleotides, the CDR3 is TGTGCCAGCGGAGCGGGAGAGGTGCGAGAGACCCAGTACTTC. This encodes CASGAGEVRETQYF.

This CDR3 reads CASSWDTNQPQHF. CDR3 sequence (DNA): TGTGCCAGCAGCTGGGACACCAATCAGCCCCAGCATTTT. J is TRBJ1-5 and V is TRBV7-9; perhaps TRBD1 as D (6 bases). This CDR3 has 13 residues. The V end lost 4 bases, the J end lost 3 bases, and 7 bases lay between the germline ends. The germline gives CDR1 SEHNR, CDR2 FQNEAQ (reference sequence).

This clone was seen once. A far larger clone is a single base away, which makes a read error likely. This chain joins TRBV11-2 and TRBJ2-7; TRBD1 matches at 7 bases. Per the germline V gene, CDR1 is SGHAT and CDR2 is FQNNGV. This CDR3 contains 14 residues. With 2 bases clipped from V and 6 bases from J, the junction kept 7 bases outside the gene matches. Here the CDR3 reads CASSLNRGAGEQYF. The CDR3 region has the DNA TGTGCCAGCAGCTTAAACAGGGGAGCCGGCGAGCAGTACTTC.

The CDR3 bases are TGTGCCAGCAGCGTAGGCCTAGCGGGAGGATCGTACATTCAGTACTTC. Protein product: CASSVGLAGGSYIQYF. This rearrangement joins TRBV9 to TRBJ2-4; TRBD2 agrees at 11 bases. The CDR3 is made up of 16 amino acids. The V and J ends lost 0 bases and 8 bases, in that order; junction bases with no gene match: 7. The germline gives CDR1 SGDLS, CDR2 YYNGEE.

The chain joins TRBV2 to TRBJ2-7, with 7 bases lining up with TRBD2. V shed 3 bases, J shed 8 bases, and the junction held 13 bases outside the gene matches. Germline V gene lookup returns CDR1 SNHLY and CDR2 FYNNEI. The CDR3 runs 15 residues. The CDR3: CASSDRLSGTWQQYF. DNA for the CDR3: TGTGCCAGCAGTGACCGTTTGAGCGGGACTTGGCAGCAGTACTTC.

The CDR3 bases are TGCGCCAGCAGCTTGGCAGGGGATAAGGACTATGGCTACACCTTC. It specifies CASSLAGDKDYGYTF. This chain links TRBV5-1 with TRBJ1-2; tentative D call: TRBD1 (6 bases). V was trimmed by 0 bases and J by 3 bases, leaving 12 bases between them. The CDR3 loop spans 15 amino acids. The germline gives CDR1 SGHRS, CDR2 YFSETQ.

The rearrangement links TRBV5-1 to TRBJ2-5; 9 bases line up with TRBD1. The CDR3 is made up of 15 amino acids. Per the germline V gene, CDR1 is SGHRS and CDR2 is YFSETQ. V dropped 0 bases and J dropped 5; count of bases not matched to a gene: 5. The CDR3 DNA reads as TGCGCCAGCAGCTTGGGGACAGGGGTTGTCGAGACCCAGTACTTC. Its translation: CASSLGTGVVETQYF.

Turning to this clone: The likely explanation is a read error, given a far larger clone one base away. The genes are TRBV6-1 and TRBJ2-5; D remains ambiguous. CDR1 and CDR2 (germline): MNHNS, SASEGT. V lost 4 bases to trimming and J lost 2 bases, with 11 bases between them. The CDR3 totals 14 residues. The CDR3: CASSVKKEQETQYF. CDR3 bases: TGTGCCAGCAGTGTAAAAAAAGAACAAGAGACCCAGTACTTC.

As to this clone: The same CDR3 can be traced to other DNA sequences in this sample. The V gene is TRBV5-1, the J gene TRBJ2-5; D possibly corresponds to TRBD2 (6 bases). Germline V gene data show CDR1 as SGHRS and CDR2 as YFSETQ. The length of the CDR3 is 14 residues. V lost 0 bases and J 5 bases, leaving 11 bases between the germline ends. CDR3 amino acids: CASSLAREKETQYF. The CDR3 nucleotides read TGCGCCAGCAGCTTGGCCCGGGAGAAGGAGACCCAGTACTTC.

This chain joins TRBV19 and TRBJ2-5, with D tentatively TRBD1 (6 bases). CDR3 length: 17 residues. The V and J ends lost 5 bases and 2 bases respectively, with 21 bases between them. The germline V gene encodes CDR1 LNHDA and CDR2 SQIVND (reference sequence). The CDR3 region is CASSARQFQGLQETQYF. CDR3 in DNA: TGTGCCAGTAGTGCCCGTCAGTTCCAGGGGTTACAAGAGACCCAGTACTTC. The entire variable domain, with the rest obtained from reference TRBV19 and TRBJ2-5, is as follows: DGGITQSPKYLFRKEGQNVTLSCEQNLNHDAMYWYRQDPGQGLRLIYYSQIVNDFQKGDIAEGYSVSREKKESFPLTVTSAQKNPTAFYLCASSARQFQGLQETQYFGPGTRLLVL.